The 30 T cell receptor beta chains below were found in one sample sequenced in a study of regulatory T cells in long-lasting Graves disease. Stated time point: newly diagnosed GD, antithyroid drugs for less than 3 months. PBMCs provided the RNA from which the TCR library was made. Construction of TCR beta libraries relied on iRepertoire HTBI primers and on Arm-PCR targeting CDR3 regions. From the multiplex PCR reads, TCRdb called clonotypes with MiXCR, one entry per CDR3 protein. There are roughly 400,000 distinct CDR3 sequences in the sample; approximately 16% occur only once, and over 7.5% lies in the top ten. The sample was also reused in another study, on T cells in Graves' hyperthyroidism and ophthalmopathy.

The sequencing used peripheral blood mononuclear cells (PBMCs), collected at new diagnosis, from a patient treated with antithyroid drugs. The receptors derive from a middle-aged woman with Graves disease.

This clonotype was seen a handful of times. The rearrangement joins TRBV25-1 to TRBJ1-5; 10 nucleotides agree with TRBD1. Germline-derived CDR1 and CDR2 are MGHDK and SYGVNS. Trimming took 2 bases from V and 3 from J; bases not matched to a gene: 28. CDR3 length: 24 residues. Written as DNA, the CDR3 is TGTGCCAGCAGTGAACTGACGATCCGGGGGACAGGGGCCAGGGTTCGGGGTATCAATCAGCCCCAGCATTTT. Protein product: CASSELTIRGTGARVRGINQPQHF. Full variable domain (outside the CDR3, taken from reference TRBV25-1 and TRBJ1-5): EADIYQTPRYLVIGTGKKITLECSQTMGHDKMYWYQQDPGMELHLIHYSYGVNSTEKGDLSSESTVSRIRTEHFPLTLESARPSHTSQYLCASSELTIRGTGARVRGINQPQHFGDGTRLSIL.

There are many counts of this clonotype. V and J are TRBV4-1 and TRBJ1-1; perhaps TRBD1 as D (5 bases). Germline V lookup: CDR1 MGHRA, CDR2 YSYEKL. V lost 3 bases and J lost 6, with 11 bases in between. The CDR3 is 13 residues long. CDR3 protein: CASSHPGVAEAFF. DNA of the CDR3: TGCGCCAGCAGCCACCCGGGGGTCGCTGAAGCTTTCTTT.

J is TRBJ2-5 and V is TRBV5-1; no clear D. V was clipped by 9 bases and J by 2 bases, with 14 bases between them. The CDR3 is 13 residues long. CDR1 SGHRS and CDR2 YFSETQ come from the germline V gene. CDR3 nucleotides: TGCGCCACCAGACGGACGAATCAAGAGACCCAGTACTTC. Translating gives CATRRTNQETQYF.

This clonotype has a count of ten or more. V gene TRBV6-1 combines with J gene TRBJ2-2; 7 nucleotides match TRBD2. CDR3 size: 14 residues. Germline loops: CDR1 MNHNS, CDR2 SASEGT. V dropped 10 bases and J dropped 5; count of bases not matched to a gene: 10. The CDR3 loop is CATQQTGRTGELFF. The CDR3 DNA follows: TGTGCCACCCAACAGACCGGGAGGACCGGGGAGCTGTTTTTT.

This clonotype was seen many times. V is TRBV18 and J is TRBJ2-3; D is uncertain. The germline V gene has CDR1 KGHSH and CDR2 LQKENI. V shed 8 bases and J shed 5 bases, with 8 bases lying between them. The CDR3 is made up of 11 amino acids. The CDR3 DNA reads as TGTGCCAGCAGCAGAGAAGATACGCAGTATTTT. Translating gives CASSREDTQYF.

The V and J genes are TRBV7-6 and TRBJ2-5; D is tentatively TRBD1 or TRBD2 (5 bases each). This CDR3 comprises 15 residues. V lost 1 base and J 8 bases, leaving 17 bases between the germline ends. Germline-derived CDR1 and CDR2 are SGHVS and FNYEAQ. The CDR3 region has the DNA TGTGCCAGCAGCTTAGGTCCCCGGGACGGAGAAACCCAGTACTTC. This translates into CASSLGPRDGETQYF.

About this clonotype: This may be a read error, as it is one base from a much larger clone. The rearrangement uses TRBV5-1 and TRBJ2-1, with D hard to call. The CDR3 sequence is 14 residues long. Germline CDR1 is SGHRS and CDR2 is YFSETQ. This CDR3 is CASSLNGPYNEQLF. CDR3 sequence (DNA): TGCGCCAGCAGCTTGAACGGGCCATACAATGAGCAGCTCTTC.

This clonotype was found a few times. The chain joins TRBV11-2 to TRBJ2-1; unclear D gene. The germline CDR1 and CDR2 sequences are SGHAT and FQNNGV. CDR3 length: 12 amino acids. The V end lost 1 base, the J end lost 13 bases, and 11 bases lay between the germline ends. The CDR3 bases are TGTGCCAGCAGCTTAGGTGGCAACGCTCAGTTCTTC. Its translation: CASSLGGNAQFF.

This clonotype was counted at least ten times. V usage is TRBV12-3 or TRBV12-4 and J usage is TRBJ1-2, with D unclear. Trimming pared 0 bases from V and 5 bases from J, leaving 7 bases between. The CDR3 totals 13 residues. The CDR3 nucleotides are TGTGCCAGCAGTTTAGCGGTTACATATGGCTACACCTTC. Translated: CASSLAVTYGYTF.

The sample holds many counts of this clonotype. The chain combines TRBV7-2 with TRBJ2-1, with D tentatively TRBD1 (6 bases). The CDR3 is made up of 15 amino acids. In germline, CDR1 is SGHTA, CDR2 FQGNSA. V lost 0 bases and J 6 bases, leaving 12 bases between the germline ends. CDR3 nucleotide sequence: TGTGCCAGCAGCTTAGCCCAGGGGCGACCCAATGAGCAGTTCTTC. Its translation: CASSLAQGRPNEQFF.

This clonotype has a handful of counts. The rearrangement links TRBV10-2 to TRBJ2-1, with 7 bases lining up with TRBD1. The CDR3 extends over 15 amino acids. The V gene end was trimmed by 6 bases and the J gene end by 3 bases; junction bases not matched to a gene: 8. CDR1 is WSHSY, CDR2 SAAADI, per germline. The CDR3 DNA follows: TGCGCCAGCAGGGCCGGGGACAGACTCTACAATGAGCAGTTCTTC. The encoded protein is CASRAGDRLYNEQFF.

This clonotype was observed many times. The V gene is TRBV28, the J gene TRBJ2-1; D is tentatively TRBD1 or TRBD2 (5 bases each). V lost 3 bases to trimming and J lost 4 bases, with 19 bases between them. The CDR3 is made up of 17 amino acids. From germline, CDR1 is MDHEN and CDR2 SYDVKM. The CDR3 bases are TGTGCCAGCAGTTTTCCGGACGGGGACGCCGTTTACAATGAGCAGTTCTTC. This encodes CASSFPDGDAVYNEQFF.

This clonotype was picked up a small number of times. The chain employs TRBV28 and TRBJ1-6; no firm D call. Deletions cut 2 bases from V and 0 bases from J, with 11 bases between. Germline assignment: CDR1 MDHEN and CDR2 SYDVKM. The CDR3 consists of 17 residues. CDR3 amino acids: CASSLLHTSSYNSPLHF. CDR3 DNA: TGTGCCAGCAGTTTACTACACACGAGCTCCTATAATTCACCCCTCCACTTT.

This clonotype appeared many times. The rearrangement joins TRBV7-9 to TRBJ2-5; 7 bases match TRBD2. Unmatched junction bases numbered 14, after V lost 5 bases and J lost 2 bases. The length of the CDR3 is 17 residues. CDR1 and CDR2 from the germline V gene are SEHNR and FQNEAQ (reference sequence). CDR3 region: CASSPWPVGGGQETQYF. The CDR3 DNA sequence: TGTGCCAGCAGCCCCTGGCCTGTTGGCGGGGGTCAAGAGACCCAGTACTTC. Filled out from reference TRBV7-9 and TRBJ2-5, the complete variable domain reads DTGVSQNPRHKITKRGQNVTFRCDPISEHNRLYWYRQTLGQGPEFLTYFQNEAQLEKSRLLSDRFSAERPKGSFSTLEIQRTEQGDSAMYLCASSPWPVGGGQETQYFGPGTRLLVL.

The gene calls are TRBV4-1 and TRBJ1-5; unclear D gene. V shed 1 base and J shed 2 bases, with 9 bases lying between them. The germline CDR1 and CDR2 sequences are MGHRA and YSYEKL. The CDR3 is made up of 15 amino acids. The CDR3: CASSQGGFGNQPQHF. The CDR3, as DNA: TGCGCCAGCAGCCAAGGAGGTTTCGGCAATCAGCCCCAGCATTTT.

This clonotype was detected ten times or more. The CDR3 DNA sequence: TGTGCCATCAACCCCGACCCCGAGGGTGAGCAGTTCTTC. It codes for CAINPDPEGEQFF. The rearrangement joins TRBV10-3 to TRBJ2-1, with D perhaps TRBD2 (5 bases). CDR1 is ENHRY, CDR2 SYGVKD, per germline. Trimming stripped 7 bases from V and 9 bases from J, with 16 bases between. The CDR3 consists of 13 residues.

This clonotype showed up just a few times. In nucleotides, the CDR3 is TGTGCCAGCAGTTTCGACGCCTACACCGCGGCCCCGGACAGAAGGTTCAATGAGCAGTTCTTC. Protein sequence: CASSFDAYTAAPDRRFNEQFF. The chain uses TRBV6-2 or TRBV6-3 and TRBJ2-1, with a weak D call TRBD1 (6 bases). From germline, CDR1 is MNHEY and CDR2 SVGEGT. V lost 4 bases, J lost 6 bases, and 34 bases lay in between. The CDR3 extends over 21 amino acids.

This clonotype has at least ten counts. V gene TRBV12-3 or TRBV12-4 combines with J gene TRBJ2-5; TRBD2 is a possible D gene (5 bases). V lost 5 bases, J lost 1 base, and 8 bases lay in between. The CDR3 is 13 residues long. CDR3 bases: TGTGCCAGCAGTCTCAGCGGCCAAGAGACCCAGTACTTC. It codes for CASSLSGQETQYF.

This clonotype appeared many times. The chain links TRBV12-3 or TRBV12-4 to TRBJ2-2; D is unresolved. The CDR3 sequence is 17 residues long. The V and J ends lost 0 bases and 8 bases respectively, with 19 bases between them. As DNA, the CDR3 is TGTGCCAGCAGTTTAGCGCTAATACAGATTACCGGTGGGGAGCTGTTTTTT. Translation gives CASSLALIQITGGELFF.

This clonotype turned up a few times. This chain uses TRBV5-4 with TRBJ2-7; a weak D match, TRBD2 (6 bases). The CDR3 sequence is 15 residues long. V was trimmed by 4 bases and J by 6 bases, leaving 20 bases between them. CDR1 SGHNT and CDR2 YYREEE come from the germline V gene (reference sequence). Here the CDR3 reads CASSPRDSLPGEQYF. CDR3 in DNA: TGTGCCAGCAGCCCCCGGGACTCCCTCCCTGGCGAGCAGTACTTC.

This clonotype came up a few times. The V gene is TRBV29-1, the J gene TRBJ2-7; the D is unclear. Per the germline V gene, CDR1 is SQVTM and CDR2 is ANQGSEA. The CDR3 spans 13 residues. The germline V and J ends were trimmed by 0 bases and 3 bases, with 9 bases remaining between them. CDR3 loop: CSVEDPVSYEQYF. In DNA, the CDR3 is TGCAGCGTTGAAGATCCGGTTAGCTACGAGCAGTACTTC.

Only a few counts were recorded for this clonotype. The rearrangement uses TRBV28 and TRBJ2-7; D is unresolved. V lost 5 bases, J lost 1 base, and 21 bases lay in between. This CDR3 has 17 amino acids. Looked up from germline, CDR1 is MDHEN and CDR2 is SYDVKM. The DNA of the CDR3 is TGTGCCAGCAGTCCAACTTTTTTGGCGGCCCCTTCCTACGAGCAGTACTTC. Its translation is CASSPTFLAAPSYEQYF. The complete variable domain, with remaining parts taken from reference TRBV28 and TRBJ2-7, reads DVKVTQSSRYLVKRTGEKVFLECVQDMDHENMFWYRQDPGLGLRLIYFSYDVKMKEKGDIPEGYSVSREKKERFSLILESASTNQTSMYLCASSPTFLAAPSYEQYFGPGTRLTVT.

The V gene is TRBV6-2 or TRBV6-3, the J gene TRBJ2-7; TRBD1 aligns across 7 bases. Germline-derived CDR1 and CDR2 are MNHEY and SVGEGT. The CDR3 is 14 residues long. The V segment lost 6 bases and the J segment 2 bases; nucleotides outside the gene matches: 7. The CDR3 loop is CASRSPGQTYEQYF. CDR3 DNA sequence: TGTGCCAGCAGAAGCCCGGGACAGACCTACGAGCAGTACTTC.

This clonotype has a count of ten or more. V usage is TRBV7-9 and J usage is TRBJ2-2; unclear D gene. Germline assignment: CDR1 SEHNR and CDR2 FQNEAQ (reference sequence). Trimming removed 1 base at V and 6 bases at J, with 3 bases between. CDR3 length equals 12 residues. CDR3 DNA: TGTGCCAGCAGCTTAGGGGCCGGGGAGCTGTTTTTT. As protein: CASSLGAGELFF.

This clonotype occurred a few times. This chain connects TRBV4-1 to TRBJ2-1; 8 bases map to TRBD1. The V gene's germline CDR1 is MGHRA and CDR2 YSYEKL. The CDR3 spans 16 residues. The trim removed 0 bases at V and 7 bases at J, leaving 8 bases unmatched. In DNA, the CDR3 is TGCGCCAGCAGCCAAGATTGGAGGACAGGGACAAATGAGCAGTTCTTC. Encoded protein: CASSQDWRTGTNEQFF.

This clonotype was detected ten times or more. The J gene is TRBJ2-5, the V gene TRBV18; D uncertain. V was shortened by 3 bases and J by 0 bases, with 11 bases between the two germline ends. The CDR3 length is 15 residues. Germline V lookup: CDR1 KGHSH, CDR2 LQKENI. CDR3 coding DNA: TGTGCCAGCTCACCCGCGAGCGATCACCAAGAGACCCAGTACTTC. It is translated as CASSPASDHQETQYF.

The V and J genes are TRBV5-1 and TRBJ2-7; TRBD1 aligns across 11 bases. V lost 6 bases and J lost 5; bases outside the gene matches: 10. CDR3 length: 15 residues. The V gene's germline CDR1 is SGHRS and CDR2 YFSETQ. The CDR3 coding sequence is TGCGCCAGCAACGAAGGACAGGGGGCAAATGACGAGCAGTACTTC. Translated: CASNEGQGANDEQYF.

This clonotype was counted a few times. This sequence joins TRBV27 and TRBJ2-7, with TRBD2 identical over 7 bases. CDR1 is MNHEY and CDR2 is SMNVEV in the germline V gene (reference sequence). The CDR3 contains 17 residues. The J segment lost 6 bases and the V segment lost 5 bases, leaving 19 bases of the junction unmatched. In DNA form, the CDR3 reads TGTGCCAGCAGTCTCACCCCCGTCGTTCGCGGGGGTGGCGAGCAGTACTTC. Amino acid sequence: CASSLTPVVRGGGEQYF.

The chain carries TRBV5-4 and TRBJ2-3; a possible D gene is TRBD2 (5 bases). The CDR3 has 16 amino acids. Germline V gene lookup returns CDR1 SGHNT and CDR2 YYREEE (reference sequence). The V end was cut by 2 bases, the J end by 0 bases, with 13 bases between. The CDR3 DNA reads as TGTGCCAGCAGCTTCCCTCCTGGCGGGAGCACAGATACGCAGTATTTT. Protein product: CASSFPPGGSTDTQYF.

V gene TRBV30 combines with J gene TRBJ2-1; 11 bases map to TRBD2. The germline V gene encodes CDR1 GTSNPN and CDR2 SVGIG (reference sequence). This CDR3 comprises 15 residues. V was clipped by 4 bases and J by 5 bases; unmatched bases: 7. CDR3 sequence: CAWTGSGRVHNEQFF. The CDR3, as DNA: TGTGCCTGGACCGGTAGCGGGAGGGTCCACAATGAGCAGTTCTTC.